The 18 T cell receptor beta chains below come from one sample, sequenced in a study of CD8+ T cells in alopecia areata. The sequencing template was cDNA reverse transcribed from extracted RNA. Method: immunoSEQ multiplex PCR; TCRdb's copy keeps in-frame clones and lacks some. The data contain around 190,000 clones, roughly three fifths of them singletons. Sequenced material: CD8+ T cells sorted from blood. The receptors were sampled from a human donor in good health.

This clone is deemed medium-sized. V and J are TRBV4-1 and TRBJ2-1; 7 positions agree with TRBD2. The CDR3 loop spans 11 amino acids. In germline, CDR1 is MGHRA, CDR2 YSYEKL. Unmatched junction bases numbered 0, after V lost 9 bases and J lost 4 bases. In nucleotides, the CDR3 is TGCGCCAGTAGCGGGTACAATGAGCAGTTCTTC. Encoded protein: CASSGYNEQFF.

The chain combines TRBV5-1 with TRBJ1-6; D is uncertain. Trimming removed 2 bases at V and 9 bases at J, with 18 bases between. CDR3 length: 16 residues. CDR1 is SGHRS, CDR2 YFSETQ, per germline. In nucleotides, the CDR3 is TGCGCCAGCAGCTTCTTCCTCGTTCAAGGATCTTCACCCCTCCACTTT. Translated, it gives CASSFFLVQGSSPLHF.

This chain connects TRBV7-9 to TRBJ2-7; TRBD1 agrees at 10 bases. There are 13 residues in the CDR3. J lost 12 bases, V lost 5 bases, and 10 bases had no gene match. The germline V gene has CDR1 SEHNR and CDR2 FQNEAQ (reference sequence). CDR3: CASSGWDRGGLYF. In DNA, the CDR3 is TGTGCCAGCAGCGGATGGGACAGGGGAGGACTGTACTTC.

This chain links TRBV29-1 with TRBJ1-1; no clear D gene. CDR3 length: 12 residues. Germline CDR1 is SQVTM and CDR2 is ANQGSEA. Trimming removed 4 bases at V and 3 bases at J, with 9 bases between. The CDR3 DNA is TGCAGCGTTGTCAGGTCGGACACTGAAGCTTTCTTT. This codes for CSVVRSDTEAFF.

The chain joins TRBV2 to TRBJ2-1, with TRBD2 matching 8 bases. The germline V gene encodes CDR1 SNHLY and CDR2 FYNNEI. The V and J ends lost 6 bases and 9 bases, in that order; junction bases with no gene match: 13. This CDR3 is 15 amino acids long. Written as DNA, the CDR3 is TGTGCCAGCAGCCTCCGCGGCGGGGGGAGGGGTGAGCAGTTCTTC. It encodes CASSLRGGGRGEQFF.

The CDR3 region is CATLHKGRLNTEAFF. The CDR3 DNA reads TGTGCCACCCTTCATAAGGGGAGGCTGAACACTGAAGCTTTCTTT. The J gene is TRBJ1-1, the V gene TRBV2, with D tentatively TRBD1 (5 bases). Germline V CDR1 and CDR2: SNHLY, FYNNEI. V was trimmed by 10 bases and J by 0 bases, leaving 18 bases between them. The CDR3 has 15 residues.

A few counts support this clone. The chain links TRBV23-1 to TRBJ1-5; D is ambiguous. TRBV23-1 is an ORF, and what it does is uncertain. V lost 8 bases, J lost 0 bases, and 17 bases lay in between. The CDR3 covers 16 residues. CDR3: CASGLTWTHSNQPQHF. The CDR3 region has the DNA TGCGCCAGCGGCCTGACCTGGACCCATAGCAATCAGCCCCAGCATTTT.

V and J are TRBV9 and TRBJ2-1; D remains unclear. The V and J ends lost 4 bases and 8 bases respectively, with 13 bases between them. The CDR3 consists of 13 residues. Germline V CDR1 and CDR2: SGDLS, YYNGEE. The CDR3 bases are TGTGCCAGCAGCTGGGCCCTTGAGGATGAGCAGTTCTTC. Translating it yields CASSWALEDEQFF.

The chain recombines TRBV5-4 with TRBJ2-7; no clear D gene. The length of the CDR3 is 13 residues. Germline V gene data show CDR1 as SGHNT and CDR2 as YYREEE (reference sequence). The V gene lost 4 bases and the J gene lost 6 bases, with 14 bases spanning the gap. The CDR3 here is CASSPGSPAEQYF. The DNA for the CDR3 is TGTGCCAGCAGCCCCGGGTCCCCGGCCGAGCAGTACTTC.

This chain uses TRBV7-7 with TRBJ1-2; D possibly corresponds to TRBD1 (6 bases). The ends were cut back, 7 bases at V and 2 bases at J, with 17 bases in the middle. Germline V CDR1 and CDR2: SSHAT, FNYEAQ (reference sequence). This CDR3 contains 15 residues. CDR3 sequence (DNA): TGTGCCAGCACTACACCGACAGGAGACAACTATGGCTACACCTTC. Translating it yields CASTTPTGDNYGYTF.

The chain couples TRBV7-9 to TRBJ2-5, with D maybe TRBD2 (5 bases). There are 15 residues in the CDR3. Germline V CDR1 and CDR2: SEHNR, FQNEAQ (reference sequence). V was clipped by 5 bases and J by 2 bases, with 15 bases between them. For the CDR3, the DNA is TGTGCCAGCAGCCCCCCTGGACTGGTTCAAGAGACCCAGTACTTC. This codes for CASSPPGLVQETQYF.

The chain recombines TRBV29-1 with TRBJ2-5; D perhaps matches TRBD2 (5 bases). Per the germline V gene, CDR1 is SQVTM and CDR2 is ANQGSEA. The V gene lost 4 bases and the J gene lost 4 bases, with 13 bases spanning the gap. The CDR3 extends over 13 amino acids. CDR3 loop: CSVASNEGETQYF. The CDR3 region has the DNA TGCAGCGTTGCTAGTAATGAGGGAGAGACCCAGTACTTC.

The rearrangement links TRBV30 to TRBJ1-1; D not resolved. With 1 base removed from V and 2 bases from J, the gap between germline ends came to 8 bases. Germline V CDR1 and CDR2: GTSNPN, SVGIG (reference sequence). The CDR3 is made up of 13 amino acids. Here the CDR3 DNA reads TGTGCCTGGAGTGAACACCCAAACACTGAAGCTTTCTTT. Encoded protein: CAWSEHPNTEAFF.

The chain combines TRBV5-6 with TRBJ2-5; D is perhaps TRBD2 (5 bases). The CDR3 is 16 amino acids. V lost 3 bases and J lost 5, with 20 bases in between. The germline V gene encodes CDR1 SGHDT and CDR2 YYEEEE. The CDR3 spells CASSSSRVRALETQYF. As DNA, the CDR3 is TGTGCCAGCAGCTCCTCGCGGGTACGGGCACTGGAGACCCAGTACTTC.

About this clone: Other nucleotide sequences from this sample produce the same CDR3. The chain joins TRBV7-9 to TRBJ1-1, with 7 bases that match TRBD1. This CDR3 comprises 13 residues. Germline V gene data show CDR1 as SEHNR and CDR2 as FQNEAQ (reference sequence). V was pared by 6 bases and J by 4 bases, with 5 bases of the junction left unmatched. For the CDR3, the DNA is TGTGCCAGCAGAACAGGGGTAGGCACTGAAGCTTTCTTT. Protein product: CASRTGVGTEAFF.

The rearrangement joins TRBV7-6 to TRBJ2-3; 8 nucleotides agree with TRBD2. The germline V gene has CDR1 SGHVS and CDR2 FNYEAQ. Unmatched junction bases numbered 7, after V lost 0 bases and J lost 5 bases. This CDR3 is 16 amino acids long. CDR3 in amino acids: CASSLARLAGRDTQYF. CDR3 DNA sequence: TGTGCCAGCAGCTTAGCGCGTCTAGCGGGTCGAGATACGCAGTATTTT.

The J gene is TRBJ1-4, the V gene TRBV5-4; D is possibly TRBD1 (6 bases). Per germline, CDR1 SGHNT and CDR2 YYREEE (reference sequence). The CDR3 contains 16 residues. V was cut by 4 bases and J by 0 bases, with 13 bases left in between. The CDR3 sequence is CASSAGQPSTNEKLFF. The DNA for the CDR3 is TGTGCCAGCAGCGCCGGACAGCCATCAACTAATGAAAAACTGTTTTTT. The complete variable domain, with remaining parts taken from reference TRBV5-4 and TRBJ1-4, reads ETGVTQSPTHLIKTRGQQVTLRCSSQSGHNTVSWYQQALGQGPQFIFQYYREEENGRGNFPPRFSGLQFPNYSSELNVNALELDDSALYLCASSAGQPSTNEKLFFGSGTQLSVL.

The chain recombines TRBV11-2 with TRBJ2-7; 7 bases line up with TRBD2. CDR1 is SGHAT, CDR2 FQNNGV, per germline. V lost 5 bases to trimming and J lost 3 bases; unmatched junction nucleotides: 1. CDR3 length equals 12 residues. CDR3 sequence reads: CASSGLDYEQYF. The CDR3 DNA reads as TGTGCCAGCAGCGGACTAGACTACGAGCAGTACTTC.